This TCR beta chain was observed in a study of shared clonotypes between healthy human individuals. Per germline, CDR1 LNHDA and CDR2 SQIVND (reference sequence). V lost 5 bases, J lost 4 bases, and 19 bases lay in between. The CDR3 runs to 16 residues. CD8 cells classed as naive were CD45RO-negative and positively selected for CCR7, excluding terminally differentiated effector memory CD45RA+ cells. Each replicate PCR on the sorted subsets used approximately 200 ng DNA (approximately 33,000 T cell genomes). Method: immunoSEQ multiplex PCR; TCRdb's copy keeps in-frame clones and lacks some. Of about 800,000 clones in the sample, 95% to 97% were seen once.

Sequences were obtained from naive CD8+ T cells sorted from blood. This sequence was found in a man between 25 and 39 years old in good health. V gene TRBV19 combines with J gene TRBJ2-3; TRBD2 might be the D (5 bases). CDR3: CASSPTGSDPPDTQYF. CDR3 coding DNA: TGTGCCAGTAGTCCGACGGGATCCGACCCACCAGATACGCAGTATTTT.